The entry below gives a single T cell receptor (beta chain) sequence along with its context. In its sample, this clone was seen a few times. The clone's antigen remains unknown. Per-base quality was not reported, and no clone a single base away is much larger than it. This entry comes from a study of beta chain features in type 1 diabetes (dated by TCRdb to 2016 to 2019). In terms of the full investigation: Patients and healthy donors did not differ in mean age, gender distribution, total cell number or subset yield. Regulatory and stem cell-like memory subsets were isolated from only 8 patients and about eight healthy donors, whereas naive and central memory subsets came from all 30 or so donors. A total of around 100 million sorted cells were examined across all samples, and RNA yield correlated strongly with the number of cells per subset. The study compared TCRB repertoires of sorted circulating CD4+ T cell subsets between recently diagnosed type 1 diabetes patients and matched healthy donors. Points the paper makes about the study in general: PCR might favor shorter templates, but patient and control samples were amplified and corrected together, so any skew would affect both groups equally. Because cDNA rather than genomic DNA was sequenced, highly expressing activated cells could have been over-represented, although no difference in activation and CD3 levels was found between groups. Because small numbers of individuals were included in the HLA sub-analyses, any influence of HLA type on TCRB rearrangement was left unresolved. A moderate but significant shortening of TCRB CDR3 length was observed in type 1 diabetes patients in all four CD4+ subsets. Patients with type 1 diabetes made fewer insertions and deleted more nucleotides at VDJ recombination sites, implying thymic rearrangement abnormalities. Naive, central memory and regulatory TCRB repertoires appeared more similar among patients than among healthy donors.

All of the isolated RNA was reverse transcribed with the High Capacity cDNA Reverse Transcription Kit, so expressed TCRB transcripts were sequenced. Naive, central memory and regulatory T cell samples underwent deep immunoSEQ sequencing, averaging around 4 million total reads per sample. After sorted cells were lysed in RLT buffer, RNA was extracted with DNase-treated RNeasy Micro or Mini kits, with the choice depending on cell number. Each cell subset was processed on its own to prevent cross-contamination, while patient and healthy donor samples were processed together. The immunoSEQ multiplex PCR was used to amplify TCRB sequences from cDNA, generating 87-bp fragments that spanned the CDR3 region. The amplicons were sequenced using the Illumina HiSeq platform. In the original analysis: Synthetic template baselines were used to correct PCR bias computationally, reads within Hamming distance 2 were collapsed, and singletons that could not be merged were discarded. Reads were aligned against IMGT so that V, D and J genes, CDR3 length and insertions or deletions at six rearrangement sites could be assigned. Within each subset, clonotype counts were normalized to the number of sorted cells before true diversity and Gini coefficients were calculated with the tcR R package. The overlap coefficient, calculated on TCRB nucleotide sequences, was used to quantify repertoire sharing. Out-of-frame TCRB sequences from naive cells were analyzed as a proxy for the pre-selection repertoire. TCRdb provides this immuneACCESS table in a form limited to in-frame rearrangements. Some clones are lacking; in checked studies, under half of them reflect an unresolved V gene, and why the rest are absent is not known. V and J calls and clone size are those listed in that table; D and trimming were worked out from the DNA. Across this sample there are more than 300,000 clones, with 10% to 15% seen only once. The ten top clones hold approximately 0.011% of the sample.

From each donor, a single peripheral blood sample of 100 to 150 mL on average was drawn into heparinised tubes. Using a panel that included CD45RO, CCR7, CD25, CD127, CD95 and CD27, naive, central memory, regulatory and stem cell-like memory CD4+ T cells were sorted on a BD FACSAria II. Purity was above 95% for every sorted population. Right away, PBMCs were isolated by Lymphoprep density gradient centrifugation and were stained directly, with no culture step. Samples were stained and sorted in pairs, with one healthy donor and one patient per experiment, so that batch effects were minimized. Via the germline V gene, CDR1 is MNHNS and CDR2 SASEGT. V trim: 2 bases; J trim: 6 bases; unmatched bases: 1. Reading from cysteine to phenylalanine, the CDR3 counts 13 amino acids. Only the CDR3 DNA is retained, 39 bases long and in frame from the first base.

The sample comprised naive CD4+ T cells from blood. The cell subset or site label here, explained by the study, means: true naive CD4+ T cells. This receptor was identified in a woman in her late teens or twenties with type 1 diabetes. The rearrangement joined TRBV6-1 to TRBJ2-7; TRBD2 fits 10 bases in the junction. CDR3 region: CASSELAGVEQYF. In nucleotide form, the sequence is TGTGCCAGCAGTGAACTAGCGGGAGTCGAGCAGTACTTC.